This entry describes one T cell receptor beta chain. This sample was taken from a study of blood T cell repertoires in COVID-19. The data were produced by immunoSEQ multiplex PCR, yet TCRdb's version contains in-frame clones alone and is incomplete. The top ten hold approximately 2.6% of the sample, which has around 300,000 clones, 86% seen once. The ends were cut back, 4 bases at V and 3 bases at J, with 10 bases in the middle. This CDR3 contains 13 residues. Germline loops: CDR1 GTSNPN, CDR2 SVGIG (reference sequence). The chain combines TRBV30 with TRBJ1-3; D remains unclear. Material: PBMCs or T cells enriched from blood (not recorded which). The sequence derives from a woman in her late teens or twenties who had recovered from COVID-19. In nucleotides, the CDR3 is TGTGCCTGGAACAGCATGGGTGGAAACACCATATATTTT. It is translated as CAWNSMGGNTIYF. Supplemented by reference TRBV30 and TRBJ1-3, the full variable domain reads SQTIHQWPATLVQPVGSPLSLECTVEGTSNPNLYWYRQAAGRGLQLLFYSVGIGQISSEVPQNLSASRPQDRQFILSSKKLLLSDSGFYLCAWNSMGGNTIYFGEGSWLTVV.